The 3 T cell receptor beta chains below come from one sample, sequenced in a study of identical twins. TCRdb called the 5' RACE reads again in MiXCR, with one record for every CDR3 protein. The sample consists of about 810,000 distinct CDR3 sequences, roughly an eighth of them appearing once. This sample also appeared in a second study, on yellow fever vaccine responses in identical twins.

The sequenced sample consisted of PBMCs. These receptor sequences come from a young woman in good health.

The V and J genes are TRBV14 and TRBJ2-1; D is uncertain. Germline V gene sequence: CDR1 SGHDN, CDR2 FVKESK. The germline V and J ends were trimmed by 0 bases and 6 bases, with 15 bases remaining between them. This CDR3 has 16 amino acids. The CDR3, as DNA: TGTGCCAGCAGCCAAGAGGGCCAGACCCGGAGCAATGAGCAGTTCTTC. This codes for CASSQEGQTRSNEQFF.

This clonotype occurred a few times. The V gene is TRBV5-1, the J gene TRBJ2-5; D unclear. The CDR3 runs 14 residues. Trimming left V 4 bases short and J 1 base short, with 11 bases between. From germline, CDR1 is SGHRS and CDR2 YFSETQ. The CDR3 here is CASSPSEFQETQYF. The DNA of the CDR3 is TGCGCCAGCAGCCCGTCAGAGTTCCAAGAGACCCAGTACTTC.

This clonotype was detected only a few times. This chain links TRBV7-9 with TRBJ2-2, with D unclear. The ends were cut back, 10 bases at V and 4 bases at J, with 7 bases in the middle. This CDR3 has 11 amino acids. Germline CDR1 and CDR2: SEHNR and FQNEAQ (reference sequence). DNA of the CDR3: TGTGCCAAGGGCCCCACCGGGGAGCTGTTTTTT. It encodes CAKGPTGELFF.